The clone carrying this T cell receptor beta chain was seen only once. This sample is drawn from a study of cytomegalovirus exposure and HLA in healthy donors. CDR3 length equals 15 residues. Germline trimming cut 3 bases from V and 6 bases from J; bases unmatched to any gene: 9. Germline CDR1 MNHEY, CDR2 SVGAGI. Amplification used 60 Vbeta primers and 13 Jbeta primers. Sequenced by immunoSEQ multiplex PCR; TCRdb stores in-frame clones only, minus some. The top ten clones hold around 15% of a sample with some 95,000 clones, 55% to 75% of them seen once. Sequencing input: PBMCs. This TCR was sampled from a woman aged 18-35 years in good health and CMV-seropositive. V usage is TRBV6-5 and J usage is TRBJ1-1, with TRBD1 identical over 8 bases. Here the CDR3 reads CASSYFPQGASEAFF. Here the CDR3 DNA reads TGTGCCAGCAGTTATTTCCCCCAGGGGGCCTCTGAAGCTTTCTTT.